This entry lists 12 T cell receptor beta chains sequenced from one sample in a study of blood T cell repertoires in COVID-19. This table comes from immunoSEQ multiplex PCR, and its TCRdb copy is limited to in-frame clones, with some not included. The table has about 79,000 clones, 75% to 90% seen once. Input material: peripheral blood. Every receptor here comes from a man between 65 and 85 years old with active or convalescent COVID-19.

The V call is TRBV30, the J call TRBJ2-1, with TRBD2 identical over 12 bases. J lost 8 bases, V lost 7 bases, and 6 bases had no gene match. Per germline, CDR1 GTSNPN and CDR2 SVGIG (reference sequence). The CDR3 is made up of 13 amino acids. CDR3 region: CASSRTSGDEQFF. CDR3 DNA: TGTGCCTCATCCAGGACTAGCGGGGATGAGCAGTTCTTC.

V and J are TRBV6-1 and TRBJ1-5; TRBD1 is a possible D gene (5 bases). Per germline, CDR1 MNHNS and CDR2 SASEGT. Trimming stripped 6 bases from V and 4 bases from J, with 16 bases between. The CDR3 totals 15 residues. The chain's CDR3 is CASSTTALGNQPQHF. DNA for the CDR3: TGTGCCAGCAGCACGACAGCTCTGGGGAATCAGCCCCAGCATTTT.

This rearrangement joins TRBV20-1 to TRBJ1-2; D ambiguous. CDR3 length: 11 amino acids. The germline CDR1 and CDR2 sequences are DFQATT and SNEGSKA (reference sequence). V gave up 3 bases and J gave up 7 bases, with 9 bases separating them. CDR3 residues: CSARFGVGYTF. DNA for the CDR3: TGCAGTGCTAGGTTCGGGGTTGGCTACACCTTC.

J is TRBJ2-3 and V is TRBV7-2; TRBD2 matches 9 bases. This CDR3 is built from 16 residues. Trimming removed 4 bases from V and 0 bases from J; junction bases left unmatched: 5. Per the germline V gene, CDR1 is SGHTA and CDR2 is FQGNSA. The CDR3 DNA is TGTGCCAGCAGCTCAACTAGCGGGCTGAGCACAGATACGCAGTATTTT. Translating it yields CASSSTSGLSTDTQYF.

The count of this clone is one. The chain has TRBV5-1 and TRBJ2-5, with TRBD1 matching 8 bases. V gave up 4 bases and J gave up 4 bases; unmatched junction bases: 6. CDR1 SGHRS and CDR2 YFSETQ come from the germline V gene. The CDR3 sequence is 14 residues long. Written as DNA, the CDR3 is TGCGCCAGCAGCGGAGGACAGGGACTAGAGACCCAGTACTTC. This sequence encodes CASSGGQGLETQYF.

CDR3 in amino acids: CASSPIGGGSYEQYF. The CDR3 nucleotides are TGTGCCAGCAGCCCGATAGGGGGCGGTAGCTACGAGCAGTACTTC. This chain connects TRBV28 to TRBJ2-7; 7 bases fit TRBD1. In germline, CDR1 is MDHEN, CDR2 SYDVKM. V was clipped by 6 bases and J by 3 bases; unmatched bases: 11. The CDR3 consists of 15 residues.

This clone was observed a handful of times. The rearrangement joins TRBV6-5 to TRBJ2-3; D remains unclear. This CDR3 has 13 residues. Germline assignment: CDR1 MNHEY and CDR2 SVGAGI. Trimming cost V 7 bases and J 1 base, with 9 bases left between them. The CDR3 DNA reads TGTGCCAGCACCGTGGCTGGCACAGATACGCAGTATTTT. Protein: CASTVAGTDTQYF.

The V and J genes are TRBV27 and TRBJ2-7, with a tentative D call TRBD1 (6 bases). The CDR3 runs to 14 residues. The germline V gene has CDR1 MNHEY and CDR2 SMNVEV (reference sequence). Trimming left V 2 bases short and J 6 bases short, with 14 bases between. The CDR3 loop reads CASSLRGTDGEQYF. The DNA for the CDR3 is TGTGCCAGCAGTTTAAGGGGGACGGATGGCGAGCAGTACTTC.

This clone was observed a handful of times. The chain is built from TRBV6-2 or TRBV6-3 and TRBJ2-1; 7 bases line up with TRBD2. Germline lookup yields CDR1 MNHEY and CDR2 SVGEGT. This CDR3 comprises 16 residues. V was pared by 2 bases and J by 4 bases, with 8 bases of the junction left unmatched. CDR3 in amino acids: CASSYIRGLIYNEQFF. The CDR3 DNA reads TGTGCCAGCAGTTACATTCGGGGACTAATATACAATGAGCAGTTCTTC.

The chain has TRBV2 and TRBJ1-2; 9 nucleotides align to TRBD1. Trimming cost V 4 bases and J 7 bases; bases outside gene matches: 4. The CDR3 runs to 13 residues. CDR1 SNHLY and CDR2 FYNNEI come from the germline V gene. DNA of the CDR3: TGTGCCAGCAGTGTGACAGGGGGAGGTGGCTACACCTTC. This gives the protein CASSVTGGGGYTF.

This clone appeared a single time. This chain joins TRBV9 and TRBJ2-7, with D possibly being TRBD2 (6 bases). V lost 4 bases to trimming and J lost 1 base, with 12 bases between them. Germline values: CDR1 SGDLS, CDR2 YYNGEE. CDR3 length: 14 amino acids. The CDR3 loop reads CASSPTAGSYEQYF. For the CDR3, the DNA is TGTGCCAGCAGCCCCACGGCGGGATCCTACGAGCAGTACTTC. Based on the CDR3 plus reference TRBV9 and TRBJ2-7, the full variable domain is DSGVTQTPKHLITATGQRVTLRCSPRSGDLSVYWYQQSLDQGLQFLIQYYNGEERAKGNILERFSAQQFPDLHSELNLSSLELGDSALYFCASSPTAGSYEQYFGPGTRLTVT.

The chain recombines TRBV19 with TRBJ2-3, with D hard to call. V gave up 1 base and J gave up 4 bases, with 21 bases separating them. CDR1 and CDR2 from the germline V gene are LNHDA and SQIVND (reference sequence). This CDR3 is built from 18 residues. DNA of the CDR3: TGTGCCAGTAGTATAGGAATTTCGGTGCGTATGAGCGCAGATACGCAGTATTTT. Translation gives CASSIGISVRMSADTQYF.